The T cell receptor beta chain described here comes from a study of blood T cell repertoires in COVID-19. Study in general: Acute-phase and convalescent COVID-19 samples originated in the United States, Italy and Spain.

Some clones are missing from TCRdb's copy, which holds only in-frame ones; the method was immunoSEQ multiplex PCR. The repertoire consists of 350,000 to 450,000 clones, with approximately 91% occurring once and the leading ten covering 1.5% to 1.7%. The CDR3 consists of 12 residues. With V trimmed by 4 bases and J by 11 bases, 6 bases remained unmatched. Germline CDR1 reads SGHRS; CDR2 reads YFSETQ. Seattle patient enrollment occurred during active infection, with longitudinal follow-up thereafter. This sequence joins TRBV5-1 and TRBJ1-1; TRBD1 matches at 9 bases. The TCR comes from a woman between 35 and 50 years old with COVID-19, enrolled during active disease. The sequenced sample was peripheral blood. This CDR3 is CASSAGQGEAFF. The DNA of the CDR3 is TGCGCCAGCAGCGCGGGACAGGGAGAGGCTTTCTTT.